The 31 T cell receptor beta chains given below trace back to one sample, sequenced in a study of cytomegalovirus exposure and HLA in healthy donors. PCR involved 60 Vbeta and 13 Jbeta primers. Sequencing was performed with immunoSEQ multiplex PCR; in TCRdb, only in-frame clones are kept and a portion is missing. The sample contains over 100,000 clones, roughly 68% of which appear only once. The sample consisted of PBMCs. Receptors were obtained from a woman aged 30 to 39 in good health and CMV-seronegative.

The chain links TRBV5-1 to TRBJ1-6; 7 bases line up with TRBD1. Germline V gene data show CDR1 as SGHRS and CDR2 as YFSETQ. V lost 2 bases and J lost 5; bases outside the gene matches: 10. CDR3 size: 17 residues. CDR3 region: CASSLGTVHEDNSPLHF. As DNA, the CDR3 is TGCGCCAGCAGCTTAGGGACAGTCCACGAAGATAATTCACCCCTCCACTTT.

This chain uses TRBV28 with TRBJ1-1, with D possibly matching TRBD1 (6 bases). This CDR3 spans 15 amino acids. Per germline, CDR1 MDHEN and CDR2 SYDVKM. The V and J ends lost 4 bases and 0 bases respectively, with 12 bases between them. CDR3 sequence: CASSSPDSMNTEAFF. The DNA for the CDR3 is TGTGCCAGCAGTTCCCCGGACAGCATGAACACTGAAGCTTTCTTT.

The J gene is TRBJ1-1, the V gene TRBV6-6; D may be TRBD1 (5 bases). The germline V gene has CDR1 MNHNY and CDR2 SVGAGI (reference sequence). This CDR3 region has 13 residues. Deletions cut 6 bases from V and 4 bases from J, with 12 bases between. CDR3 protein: CASSRGGVTEAFF. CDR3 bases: TGTGCCAGCAGCCGGGGGGGAGTCACTGAAGCTTTCTTT.

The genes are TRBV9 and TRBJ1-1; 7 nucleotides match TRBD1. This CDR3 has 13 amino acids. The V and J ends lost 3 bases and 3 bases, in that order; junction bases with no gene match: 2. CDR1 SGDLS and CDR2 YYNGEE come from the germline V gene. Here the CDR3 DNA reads TGTGCCAGCAGCGCGGGACAGTACACTGAAGCTTTCTTT. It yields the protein CASSAGQYTEAFF.

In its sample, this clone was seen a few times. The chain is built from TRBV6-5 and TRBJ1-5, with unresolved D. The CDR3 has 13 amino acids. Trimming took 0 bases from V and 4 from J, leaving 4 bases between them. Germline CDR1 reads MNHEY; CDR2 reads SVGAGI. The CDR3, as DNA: TGTGCCAGCAGTTACTCGACTAATCAGCCCCAGCATTTT. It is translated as CASSYSTNQPQHF.

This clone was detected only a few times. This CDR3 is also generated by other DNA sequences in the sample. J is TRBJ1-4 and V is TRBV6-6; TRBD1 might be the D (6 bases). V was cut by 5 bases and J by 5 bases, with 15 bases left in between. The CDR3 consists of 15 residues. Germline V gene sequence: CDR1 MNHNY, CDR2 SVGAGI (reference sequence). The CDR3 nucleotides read TGTGCCAGCAGTACAACGGGGGGCCCGAATGAAAAACTGTTTTTT. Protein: CASSTTGGPNEKLFF.

CDR3 protein: CASSLVARAHGYTF. CDR3 DNA sequence: TGCGCCAGCAGCTTGGTGGCTAGAGCCCATGGCTACACCTTC. V usage is TRBV5-1 and J usage is TRBJ1-2; D gene unclear. V lost 0 bases to trimming and J lost 6 bases, with 12 bases between them. CDR3 size: 14 residues. The germline CDR1 and CDR2 sequences are SGHRS and YFSETQ.

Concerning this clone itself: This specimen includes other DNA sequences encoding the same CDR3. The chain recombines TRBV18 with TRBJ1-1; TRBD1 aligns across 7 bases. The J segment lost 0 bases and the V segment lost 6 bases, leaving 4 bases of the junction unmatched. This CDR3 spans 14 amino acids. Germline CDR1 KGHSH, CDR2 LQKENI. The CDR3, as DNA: TGTGCCAGCTCCCAGGGACAGATGAACACTGAAGCTTTCTTT. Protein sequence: CASSQGQMNTEAFF.

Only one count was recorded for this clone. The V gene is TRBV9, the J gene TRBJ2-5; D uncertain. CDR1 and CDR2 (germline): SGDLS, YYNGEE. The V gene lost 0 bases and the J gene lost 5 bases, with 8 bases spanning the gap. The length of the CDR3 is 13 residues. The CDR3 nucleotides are TGTGCCAGCAGCGTAGACCCCGGGGAGACCCAGTACTTC. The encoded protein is CASSVDPGETQYF.

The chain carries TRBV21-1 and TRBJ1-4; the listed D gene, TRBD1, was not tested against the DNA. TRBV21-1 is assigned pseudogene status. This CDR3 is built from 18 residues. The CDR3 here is CASSKGRDRRFTNEKLFF. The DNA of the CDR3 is TGTGCCAGCAGCAAAGGCCGGGACAGGAGATTTACTAATGAAAAACTGTTTTTT.

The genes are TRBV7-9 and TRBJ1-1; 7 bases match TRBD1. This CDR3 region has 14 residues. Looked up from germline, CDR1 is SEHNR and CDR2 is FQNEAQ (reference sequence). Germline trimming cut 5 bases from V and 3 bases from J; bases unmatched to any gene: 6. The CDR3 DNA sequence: TGTGCCAGCAGCCAAACAGGGGATCACACTGAAGCTTTCTTT. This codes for CASSQTGDHTEAFF.

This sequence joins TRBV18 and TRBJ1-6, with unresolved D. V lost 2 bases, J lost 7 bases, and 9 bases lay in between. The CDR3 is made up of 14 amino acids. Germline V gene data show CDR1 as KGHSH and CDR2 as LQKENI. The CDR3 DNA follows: TGTGCCAGCTCACCAGGAGTAGAGAATTCACCCCTCCACTTT. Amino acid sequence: CASSPGVENSPLHF.

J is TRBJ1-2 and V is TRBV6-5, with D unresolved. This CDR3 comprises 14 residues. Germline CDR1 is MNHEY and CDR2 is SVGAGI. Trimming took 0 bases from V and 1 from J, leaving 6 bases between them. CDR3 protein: CASSYSRDNYGYTF. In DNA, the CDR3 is TGTGCCAGCAGTTACTCGCGGGATAACTATGGCTACACCTTC.

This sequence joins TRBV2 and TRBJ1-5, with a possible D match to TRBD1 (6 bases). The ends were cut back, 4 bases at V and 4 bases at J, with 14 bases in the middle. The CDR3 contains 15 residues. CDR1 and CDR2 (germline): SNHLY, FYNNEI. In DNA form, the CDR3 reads TGTGCCAGCAGTGCACAGGGTCAACGGAATCAGCCCCAGCATTTT. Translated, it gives CASSAQGQRNQPQHF.

CDR3 in amino acids: CASSSTGAYNEQFF. CDR3 DNA sequence: TGTGCCAGCAGCTCTACAGGGGCCTACAATGAGCAGTTCTTC. The V and J genes are TRBV7-6 and TRBJ2-1, with 7 positions matching TRBD1. The CDR3 contains 14 residues. With V trimmed by 4 bases and J by 2 bases, 2 bases remained unmatched. Germline V CDR1 and CDR2: SGHVS, FNYEAQ.

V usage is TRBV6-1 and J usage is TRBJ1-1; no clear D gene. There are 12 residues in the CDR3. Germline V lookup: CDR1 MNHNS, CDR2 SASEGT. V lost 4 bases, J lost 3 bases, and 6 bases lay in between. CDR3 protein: CASSVGDTEAFF. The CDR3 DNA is TGTGCCAGCAGTGTCGGAGACACTGAAGCTTTCTTT.

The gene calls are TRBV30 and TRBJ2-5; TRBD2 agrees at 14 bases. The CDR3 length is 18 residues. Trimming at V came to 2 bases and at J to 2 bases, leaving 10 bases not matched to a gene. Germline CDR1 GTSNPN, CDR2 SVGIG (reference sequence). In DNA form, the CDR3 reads TGTGCCTGGAGTCCTCACGGGACTAGCGGGAGCCTACAAGAGACCCAGTACTTC. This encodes CAWSPHGTSGSLQETQYF.

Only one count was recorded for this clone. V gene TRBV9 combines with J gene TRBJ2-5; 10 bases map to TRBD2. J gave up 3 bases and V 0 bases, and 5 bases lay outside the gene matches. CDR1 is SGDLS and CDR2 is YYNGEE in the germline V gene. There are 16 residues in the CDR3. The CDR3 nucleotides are TGTGCCAGCAGCGTAGGGAGCGGGAGGGCCGAAGAGACCCAGTACTTC. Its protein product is CASSVGSGRAEETQYF.

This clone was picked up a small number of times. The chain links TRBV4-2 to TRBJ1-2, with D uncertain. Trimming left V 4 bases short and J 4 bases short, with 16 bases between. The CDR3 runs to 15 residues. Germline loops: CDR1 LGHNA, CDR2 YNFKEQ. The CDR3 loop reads CASSLEREGGYGYTF. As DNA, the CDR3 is TGTGCCAGCAGCCTGGAAAGGGAAGGAGGCTATGGCTACACCTTC.

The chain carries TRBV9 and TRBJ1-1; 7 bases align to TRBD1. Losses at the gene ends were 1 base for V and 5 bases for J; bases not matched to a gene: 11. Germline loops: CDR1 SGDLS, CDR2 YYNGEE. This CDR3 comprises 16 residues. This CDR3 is CASSVMAGGIVTEAFF. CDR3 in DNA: TGTGCCAGCAGCGTAATGGCAGGGGGGATTGTTACTGAAGCTTTCTTT.

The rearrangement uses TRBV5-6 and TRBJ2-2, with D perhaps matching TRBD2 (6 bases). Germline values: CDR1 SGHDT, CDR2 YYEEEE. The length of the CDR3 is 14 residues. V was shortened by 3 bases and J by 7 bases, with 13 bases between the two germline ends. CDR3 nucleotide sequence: TGTGCCAGCAGCTCCATTGGACTAATCGGGGAGCTGTTTTTT. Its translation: CASSSIGLIGELFF.

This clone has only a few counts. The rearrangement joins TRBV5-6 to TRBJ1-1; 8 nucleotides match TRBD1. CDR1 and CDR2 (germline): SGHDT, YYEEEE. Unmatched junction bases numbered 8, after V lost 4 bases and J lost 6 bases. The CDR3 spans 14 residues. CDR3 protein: CASSRQLQGAEAFF. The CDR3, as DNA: TGTGCCAGCAGCCGACAACTACAGGGGGCTGAAGCTTTCTTT.

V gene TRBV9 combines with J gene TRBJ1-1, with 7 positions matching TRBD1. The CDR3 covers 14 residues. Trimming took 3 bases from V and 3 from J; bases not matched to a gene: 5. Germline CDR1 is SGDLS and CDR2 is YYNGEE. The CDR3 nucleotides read TGTGCCAGCAGCGCAGTAACAGGGGACACTGAAGCTTTCTTT. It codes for CASSAVTGDTEAFF.

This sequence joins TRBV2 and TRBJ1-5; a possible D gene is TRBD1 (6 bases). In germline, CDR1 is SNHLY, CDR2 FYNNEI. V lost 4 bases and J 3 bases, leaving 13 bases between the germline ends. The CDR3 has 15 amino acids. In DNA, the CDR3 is TGTGCCAGCAGTGTGGCGGGGGCCAACAATCAGCCCCAGCATTTT. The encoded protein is CASSVAGANNQPQHF. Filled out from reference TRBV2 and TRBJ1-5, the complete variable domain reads EPEVTQTPSHQVTQMGQEVILRCVPISNHLYFYWYRQILGQKVEFLVSFYNNEISEKSEIFDDQFSVERPDGSNFTLKIRSTKLEDSAMYFCASSVAGANNQPQHFGDGTRLSIL.

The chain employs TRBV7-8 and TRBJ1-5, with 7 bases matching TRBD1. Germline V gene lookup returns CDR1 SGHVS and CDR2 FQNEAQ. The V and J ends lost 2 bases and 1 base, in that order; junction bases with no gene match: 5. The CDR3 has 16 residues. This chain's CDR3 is CASSLRRGQSNQPQHF. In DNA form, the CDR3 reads TGTGCCAGCAGCTTACGCAGGGGACAGAGCAATCAGCCCCAGCATTTT.

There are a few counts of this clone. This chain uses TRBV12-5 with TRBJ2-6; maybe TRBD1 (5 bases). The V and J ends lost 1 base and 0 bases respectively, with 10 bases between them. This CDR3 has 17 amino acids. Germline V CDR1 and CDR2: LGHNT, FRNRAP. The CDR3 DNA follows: TGTGCTAGTGGTTTGGCCAGACAGTCCTCTGGGGCCAACGTCCTGACTTTC. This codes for CASGLARQSSGANVLTF.

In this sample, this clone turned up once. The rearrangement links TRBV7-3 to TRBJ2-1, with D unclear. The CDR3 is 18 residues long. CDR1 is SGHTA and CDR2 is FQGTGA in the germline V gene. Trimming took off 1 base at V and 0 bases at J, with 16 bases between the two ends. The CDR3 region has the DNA TGTGCCAGCAGCTTAATAGCTTCGGTCTCTGGCTCCTACAATGAGCAGTTCTTC. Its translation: CASSLIASVSGSYNEQFF.

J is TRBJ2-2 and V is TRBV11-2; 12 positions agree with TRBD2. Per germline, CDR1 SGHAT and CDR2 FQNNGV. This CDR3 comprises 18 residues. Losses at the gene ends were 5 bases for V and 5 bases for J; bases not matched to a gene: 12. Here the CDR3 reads CASSQSLTSGSRTGELFF. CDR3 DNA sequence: TGTGCCAGCAGCCAAAGTTTGACTAGCGGGAGCCGTACCGGGGAGCTGTTTTTT.

The CDR3 loop is CAWSGRTGLLGYTF. The CDR3 DNA reads as TGTGCCTGGAGTGGCAGGACAGGGCTGCTTGGCTACACCTTC. The chain joins TRBV30 to TRBJ1-2, with 8 bases matching TRBD1. Germline CDR1 reads GTSNPN; CDR2 reads SVGIG (reference sequence). The junction had 8 bases not matched to a gene; V was cut back by 1 base and J by 7 bases. The CDR3 has 14 amino acids.

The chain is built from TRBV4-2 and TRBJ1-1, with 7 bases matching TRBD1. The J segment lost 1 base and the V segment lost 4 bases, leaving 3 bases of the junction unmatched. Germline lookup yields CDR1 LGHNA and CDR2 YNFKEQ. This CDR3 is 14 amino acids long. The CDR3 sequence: CASSLGQRNTEAFF. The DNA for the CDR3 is TGTGCCAGCAGCCTGGGACAGAGGAACACTGAAGCTTTCTTT.

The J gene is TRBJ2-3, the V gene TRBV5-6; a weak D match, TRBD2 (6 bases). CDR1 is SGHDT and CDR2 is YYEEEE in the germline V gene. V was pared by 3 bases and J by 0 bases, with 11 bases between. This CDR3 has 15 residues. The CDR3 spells CASSSAGTSTDTQYF. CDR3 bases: TGTGCCAGCAGCTCGGCGGGAACTAGCACAGATACGCAGTATTTT.